This is a list of T cell receptor beta chains from one sample in a study of OX40 agonist ivuxolimab in advanced cancers. Libraries were prepared by immunoSEQ multiplex PCR; TCRdb keeps only in-frame clonotypes and omits some of them. This table has some 150,000 clones, about 93% appearing once. This specimen consisted of CD4+ or CD8+ T cells sorted from blood, obtained in a trial of the OX40 agonist ivuxolimab. Receptors were obtained from an adult with an advanced solid tumor such as melanoma, head and neck, liver or kidney cancer. Both conserved end residues are trimmed from each CDR3.

v_gene	j_gene	CDR3aa
TRBV28	TRBJ1-1	ASRGGALDTEAF
TRBV7-9	TRBJ1-2	ASSPGDGYT
TRBV28	TRBJ2-7	ASRPGQGHEQY
TRBV4-1	TRBJ2-4	ASSQDPERGSKNIQY
TRBV7-8	TRBJ1-1	ASSFRDRVSGTEAF
TRBV23-1	TRBJ2-7	ASRSGLGEQY
TRBV4-2	TRBJ2-7	ASSLETGLNYEQY
TRBV6-6	TRBJ2-7	ASTQQISREQY
TRBV6-5	TRBJ1-2	ASRLDHNYGYT
TRBV5-6	TRBJ2-7	ASSRPDFYEQY
TRBV6-5	TRBJ2-7	ASSYDREQY
TRBV5-1	TRBJ2-3	ASTLLGATTDTQY
TRBV7-2	TRBJ2-1	ASSETATEQF
TRBV13	TRBJ1-2	ASSPWDRDHYGYT
TRBV10-3	TRBJ2-1	AINLPGLGAYEQF
TRBV7-2	TRBJ1-2	ASSLDGTSFYGYT
TRBV19	TRBJ2-2	ASSTAPGQGYTGELF
TRBV28	TRBJ1-2	ASSLQRSGGYGYT
TRBV30	TRBJ1-4	AWSVPQEKLF
TRBV9	TRBJ2-1	ASSVGSSLYNEQF
TRBV29-1	TRBJ2-3	SVEATDRATDTQY
TRBV4-2	TRBJ2-5	ASSQGLAGPSAPQETQY
TRBV19	TRBJ1-6	ASRGQENSPLH
TRBV7-6	TRBJ1-5	ASSSGWGHQPQH
TRBV28	TRBJ1-2	ASSLIDRGYYGYT
TRBV29-1	TRBJ2-7	SVGGRGTSEQY
TRBV11-3	TRBJ2-5	ASSRLAGGETQY
TRBV7-8	TRBJ1-3	ASSLAITVVSGNTIY
TRBV6-1	TRBJ1-2	ASTLVQGAGYGYT
TRBV2	TRBJ2-6	ASSLDTSGANVLT
TRBV7-2	TRBJ2-7	ASSAGGTGPNYEQY
TRBV7-2	TRBJ2-5	ASSLFGRGNQETQY
TRBV6-5	TRBJ2-5	ASSYSGDRLQETQY
TRBV19	TRBJ1-1	ASSFSGRMDTEAF
TRBV18	TRBJ2-1	ASSPPAGQRLAGYASSYNEQF
TRBV4-2	TRBJ2-2	ASTPLVVWEGLNTGELF
TRBV2	TRBJ2-3	ASGGQGITDTQY
TRBV5-1	TRBJ2-1	ASRPQTSGSSYNEQF
TRBV7-9	TRBJ2-5	ASRPQGAGETQY
TRBV15	TRBJ1-2	ATSSRYTAYLNYGYT
TRBV5-1	TRBJ2-1	ASSFSTPVSYNEQF
TRBV7-8	TRBJ2-7	ASSLSRTGGRYEQY
TRBV19	TRBJ1-5	ASTDSNQPQH
TRBV5-1	TRBJ2-5	ASSLGTPQETQY
TRBV14	TRBJ2-2	ASSQDFTVPGHGELF
TRBV5-1	TRBJ1-6	ASSFKDSPLH
TRBV6-5	TRBJ2-7	ASSFSQGPYEQY